This TCR beta chain appears in the sequencing data of a study of molecular identifiers for immune sequencing clone quantification. Whole-study findings and limits: In CMV-specific effectors, clones above 20 copies held over 99% of molecules; naive, under 1%.

The CDR3 is 15 residues long. Germline V gene lookup returns CDR1 LGHNA and CDR2 YSLEER. V lost 0 bases to trimming and J lost 4 bases, with 9 bases between them. This clonotype came up many times. Antigen specificity is unknown. TCRdb passed the PCR reads through MiXCR, listing each CDR3 protein once. The table lists 60,000 to 75,000 distinct CDR3 sequences, under 20% of them singletons, with 1.4% in the top ten. The origin of this receptor is a human donor in good health. Some libraries in this study had Jurkat cell RNA spiked in. The rearrangement joins TRBV4-3 to TRBJ2-2; no clear D. The specimen sequenced was naive CD8+ T cells from blood, with Jurkat cell RNA spiked in. Documented subset: FACS-sorted CD8+CD4-CCR7+CD45RA+ naive T cells. CDR3 nucleotides: TGCGCCAGCAGCCAAGATCGCACTTTCACCGGGGAGCTGTTTTTT. Protein: CASSQDRTFTGELFF.